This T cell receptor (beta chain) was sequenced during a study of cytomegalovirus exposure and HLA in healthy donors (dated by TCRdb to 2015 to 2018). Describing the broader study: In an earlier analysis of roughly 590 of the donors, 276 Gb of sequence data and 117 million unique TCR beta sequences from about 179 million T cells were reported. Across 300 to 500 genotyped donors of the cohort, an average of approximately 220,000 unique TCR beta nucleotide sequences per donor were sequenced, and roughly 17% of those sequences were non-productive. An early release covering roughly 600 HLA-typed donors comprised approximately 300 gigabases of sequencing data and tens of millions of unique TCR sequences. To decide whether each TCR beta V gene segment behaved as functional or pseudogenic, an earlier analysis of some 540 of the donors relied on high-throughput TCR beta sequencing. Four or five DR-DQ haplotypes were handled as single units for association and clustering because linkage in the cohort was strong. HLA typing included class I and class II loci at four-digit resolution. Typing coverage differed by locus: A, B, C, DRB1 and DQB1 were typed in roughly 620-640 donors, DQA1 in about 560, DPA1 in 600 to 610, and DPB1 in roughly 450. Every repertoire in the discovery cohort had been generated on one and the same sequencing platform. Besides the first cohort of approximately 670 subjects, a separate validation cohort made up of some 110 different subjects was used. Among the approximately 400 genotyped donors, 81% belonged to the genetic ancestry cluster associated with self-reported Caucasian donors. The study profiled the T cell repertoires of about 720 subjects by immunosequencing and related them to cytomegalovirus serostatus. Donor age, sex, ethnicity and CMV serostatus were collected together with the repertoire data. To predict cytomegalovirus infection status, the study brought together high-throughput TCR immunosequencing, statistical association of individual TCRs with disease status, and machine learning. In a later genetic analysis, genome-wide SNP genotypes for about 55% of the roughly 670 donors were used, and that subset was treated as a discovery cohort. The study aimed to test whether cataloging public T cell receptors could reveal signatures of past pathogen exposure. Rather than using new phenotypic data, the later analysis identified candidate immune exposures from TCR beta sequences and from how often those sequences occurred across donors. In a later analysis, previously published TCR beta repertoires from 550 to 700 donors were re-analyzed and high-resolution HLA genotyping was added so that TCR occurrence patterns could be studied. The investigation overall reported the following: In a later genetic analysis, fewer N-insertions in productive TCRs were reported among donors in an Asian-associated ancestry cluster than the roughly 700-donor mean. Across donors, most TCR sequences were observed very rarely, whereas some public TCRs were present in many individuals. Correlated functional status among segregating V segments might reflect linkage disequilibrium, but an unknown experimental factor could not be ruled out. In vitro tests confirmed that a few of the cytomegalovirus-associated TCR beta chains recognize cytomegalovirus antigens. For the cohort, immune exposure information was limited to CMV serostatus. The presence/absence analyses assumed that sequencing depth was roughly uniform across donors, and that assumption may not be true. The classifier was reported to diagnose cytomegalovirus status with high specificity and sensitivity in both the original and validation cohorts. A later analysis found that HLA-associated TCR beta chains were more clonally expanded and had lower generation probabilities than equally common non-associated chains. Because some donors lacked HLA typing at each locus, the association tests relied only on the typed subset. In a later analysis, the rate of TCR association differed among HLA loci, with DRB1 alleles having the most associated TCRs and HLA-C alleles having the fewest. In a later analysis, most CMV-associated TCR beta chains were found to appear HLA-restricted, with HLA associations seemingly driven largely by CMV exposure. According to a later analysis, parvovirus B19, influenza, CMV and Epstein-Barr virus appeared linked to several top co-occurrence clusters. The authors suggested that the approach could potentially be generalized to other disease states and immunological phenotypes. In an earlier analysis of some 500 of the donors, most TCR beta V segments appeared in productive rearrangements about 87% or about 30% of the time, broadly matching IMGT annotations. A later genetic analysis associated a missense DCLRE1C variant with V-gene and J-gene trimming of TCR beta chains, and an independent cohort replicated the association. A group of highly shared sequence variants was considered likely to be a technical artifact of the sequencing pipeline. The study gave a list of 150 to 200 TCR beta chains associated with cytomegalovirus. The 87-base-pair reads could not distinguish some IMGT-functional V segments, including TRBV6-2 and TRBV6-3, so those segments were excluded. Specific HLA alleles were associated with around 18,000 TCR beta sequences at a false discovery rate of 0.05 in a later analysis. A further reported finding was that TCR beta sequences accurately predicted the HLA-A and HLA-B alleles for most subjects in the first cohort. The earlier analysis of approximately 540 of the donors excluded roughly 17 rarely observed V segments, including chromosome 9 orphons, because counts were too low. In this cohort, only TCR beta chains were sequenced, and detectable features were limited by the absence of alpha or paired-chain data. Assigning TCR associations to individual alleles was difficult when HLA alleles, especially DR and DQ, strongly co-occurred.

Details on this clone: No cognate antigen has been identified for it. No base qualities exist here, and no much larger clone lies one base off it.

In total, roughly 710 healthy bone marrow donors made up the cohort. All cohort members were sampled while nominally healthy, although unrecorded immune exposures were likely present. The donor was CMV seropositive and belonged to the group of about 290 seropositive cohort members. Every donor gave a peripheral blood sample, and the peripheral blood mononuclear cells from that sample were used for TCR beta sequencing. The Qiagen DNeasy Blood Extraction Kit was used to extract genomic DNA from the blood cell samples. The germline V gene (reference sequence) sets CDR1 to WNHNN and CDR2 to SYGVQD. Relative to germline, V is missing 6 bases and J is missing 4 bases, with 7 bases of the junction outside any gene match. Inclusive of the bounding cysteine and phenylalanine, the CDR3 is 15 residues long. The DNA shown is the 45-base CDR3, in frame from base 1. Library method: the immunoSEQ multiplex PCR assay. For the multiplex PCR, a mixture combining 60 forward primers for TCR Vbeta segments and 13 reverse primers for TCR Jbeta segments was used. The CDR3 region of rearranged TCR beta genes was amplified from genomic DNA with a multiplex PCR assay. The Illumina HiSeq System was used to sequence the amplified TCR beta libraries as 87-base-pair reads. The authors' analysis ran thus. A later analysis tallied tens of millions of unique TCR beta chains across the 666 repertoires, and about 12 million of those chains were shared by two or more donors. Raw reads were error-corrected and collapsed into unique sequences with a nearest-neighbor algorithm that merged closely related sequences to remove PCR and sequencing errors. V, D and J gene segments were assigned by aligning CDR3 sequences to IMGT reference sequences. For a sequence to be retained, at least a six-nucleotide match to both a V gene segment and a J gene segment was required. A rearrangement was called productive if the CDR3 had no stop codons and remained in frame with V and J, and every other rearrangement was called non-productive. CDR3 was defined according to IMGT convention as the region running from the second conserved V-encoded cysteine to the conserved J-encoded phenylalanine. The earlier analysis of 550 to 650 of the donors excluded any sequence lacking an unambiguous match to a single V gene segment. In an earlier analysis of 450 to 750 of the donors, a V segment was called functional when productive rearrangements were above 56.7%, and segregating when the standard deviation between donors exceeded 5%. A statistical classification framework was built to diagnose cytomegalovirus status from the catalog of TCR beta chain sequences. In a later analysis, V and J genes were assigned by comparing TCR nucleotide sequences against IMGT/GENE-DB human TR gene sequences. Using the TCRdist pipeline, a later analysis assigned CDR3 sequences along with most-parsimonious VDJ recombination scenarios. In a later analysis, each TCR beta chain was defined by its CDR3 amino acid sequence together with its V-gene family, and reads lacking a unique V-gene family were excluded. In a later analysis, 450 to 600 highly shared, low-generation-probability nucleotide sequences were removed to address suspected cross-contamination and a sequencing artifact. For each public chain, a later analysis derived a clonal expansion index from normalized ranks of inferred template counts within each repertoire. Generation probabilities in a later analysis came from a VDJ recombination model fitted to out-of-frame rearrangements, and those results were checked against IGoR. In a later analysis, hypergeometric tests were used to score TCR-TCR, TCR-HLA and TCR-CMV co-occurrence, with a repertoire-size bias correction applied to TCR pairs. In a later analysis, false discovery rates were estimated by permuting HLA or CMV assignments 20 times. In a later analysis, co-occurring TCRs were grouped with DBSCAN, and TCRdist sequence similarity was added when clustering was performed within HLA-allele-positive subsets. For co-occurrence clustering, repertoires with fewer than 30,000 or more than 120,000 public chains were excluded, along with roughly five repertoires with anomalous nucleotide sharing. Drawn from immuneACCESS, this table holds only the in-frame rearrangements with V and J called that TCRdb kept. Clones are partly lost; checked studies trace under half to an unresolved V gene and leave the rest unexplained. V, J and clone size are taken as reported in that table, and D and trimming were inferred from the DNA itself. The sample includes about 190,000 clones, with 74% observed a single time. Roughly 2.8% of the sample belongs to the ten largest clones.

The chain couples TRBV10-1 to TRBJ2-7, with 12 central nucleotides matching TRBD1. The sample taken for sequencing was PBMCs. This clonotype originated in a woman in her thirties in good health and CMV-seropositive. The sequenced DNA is TGCGCCAGCAGAGCCGGGACAGGGGGCAAGTACGAGCAGTACTTC. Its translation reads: CASRAGTGGKYEQYF.